The sequence of this TCR beta chain was determined in a study of patients and donors after allogeneic stem cell transplantation. MiXCR, applied by TCRdb to the RT-PCR reads, yields one record per CDR3 protein. The data hold approximately 410,000 distinct CDR3 sequences, with 15% to 20% observed a single time. The sequence came from a human donor who was either an allogeneic HSCT recipient or a stem cell or donor lymphocyte infusion donor (not recorded which). It is not recorded whose cells these are; they may come from a transplant donor. The sequenced material came from blood, either unsorted or a sorted T cell fraction (not recorded which).

CDR3 sequence: CASSQDPGVPETQYF. Written as DNA, the CDR3 is TGTGCCAGCAGCCAAGATCCCGGGGTCCCAGAGACCCAGTACTTC. The chain joins TRBV3-1 to TRBJ2-5, with D perhaps TRBD2 (5 bases). This CDR3 contains 15 residues. V lost 0 bases, J lost 4 bases, and 12 bases lay in between. Germline values: CDR1 LGHDT, CDR2 YNNKEL (reference sequence).